This TCR beta chain was recorded in a study of radiation and T cells in renal cell carcinoma. In the study overall: Nephrectomy followed 15 Gy stereotactic body radiation by 4 weeks.

TCRdb's table, derived via immunoSEQ multiplex PCR, lists solely in-frame clones and lacks some. The sample contains over 60,000 clones, around 80% of which appear only once. This sample's time point: blood 2 weeks post-SBRT. Treatment in this sample: 15 Gy SBRT to primary tumor, nephrectomy 4 weeks later. This clone came up a few times. Trimming took 5 bases from V and 4 from J; bases not matched to a gene: 4. This CDR3 region has 13 residues. In germline, CDR1 is SGHTA, CDR2 FQGNSA. The material sequenced was blood, taken from a patient whose treatment included radiotherapy and nephrectomy. The chain employs TRBV7-2 and TRBJ1-2, with TRBD1 matching over 7 bases. The TCR comes from a man in his sixties with renal cell carcinoma. CDR3 protein: CASSPQGVYGYTF. As DNA, the CDR3 is TGTGCCAGCAGCCCGCAGGGGGTCTATGGCTACACCTTC.